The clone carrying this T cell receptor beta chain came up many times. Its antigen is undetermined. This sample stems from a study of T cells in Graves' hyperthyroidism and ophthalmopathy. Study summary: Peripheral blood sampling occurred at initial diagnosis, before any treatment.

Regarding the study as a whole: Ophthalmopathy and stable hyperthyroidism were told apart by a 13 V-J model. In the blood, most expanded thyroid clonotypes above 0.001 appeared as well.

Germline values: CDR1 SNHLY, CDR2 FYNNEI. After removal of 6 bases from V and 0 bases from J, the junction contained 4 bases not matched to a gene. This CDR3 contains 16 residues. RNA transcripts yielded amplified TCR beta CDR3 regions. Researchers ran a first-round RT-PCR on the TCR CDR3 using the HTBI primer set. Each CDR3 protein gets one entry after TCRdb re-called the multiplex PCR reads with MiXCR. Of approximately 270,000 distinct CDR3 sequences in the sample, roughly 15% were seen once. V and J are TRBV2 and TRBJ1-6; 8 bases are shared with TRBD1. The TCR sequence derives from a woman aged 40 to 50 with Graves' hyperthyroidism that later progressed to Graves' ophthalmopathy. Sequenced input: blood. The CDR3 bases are TGTGCCAGCAGGGGGGACAGGCTCTCCTATAATTCACCCCTCCACTTT. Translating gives CASRGDRLSYNSPLHF.